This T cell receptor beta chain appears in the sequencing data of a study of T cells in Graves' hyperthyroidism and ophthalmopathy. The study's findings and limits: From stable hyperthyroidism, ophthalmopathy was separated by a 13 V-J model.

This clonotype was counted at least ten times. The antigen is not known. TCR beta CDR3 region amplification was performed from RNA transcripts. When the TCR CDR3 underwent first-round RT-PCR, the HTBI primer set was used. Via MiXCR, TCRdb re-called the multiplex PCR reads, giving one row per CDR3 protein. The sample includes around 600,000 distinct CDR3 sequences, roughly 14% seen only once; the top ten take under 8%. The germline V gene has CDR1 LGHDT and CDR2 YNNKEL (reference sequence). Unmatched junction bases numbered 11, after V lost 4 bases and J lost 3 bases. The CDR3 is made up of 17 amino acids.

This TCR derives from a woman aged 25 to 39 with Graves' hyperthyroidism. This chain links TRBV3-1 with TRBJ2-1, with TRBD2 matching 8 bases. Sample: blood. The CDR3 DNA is TGTGCCAGCAGCCTTTTCCCCGCGACTAGCGACTACAATGAGCAGTTCTTC. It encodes CASSLFPATSDYNEQFF.